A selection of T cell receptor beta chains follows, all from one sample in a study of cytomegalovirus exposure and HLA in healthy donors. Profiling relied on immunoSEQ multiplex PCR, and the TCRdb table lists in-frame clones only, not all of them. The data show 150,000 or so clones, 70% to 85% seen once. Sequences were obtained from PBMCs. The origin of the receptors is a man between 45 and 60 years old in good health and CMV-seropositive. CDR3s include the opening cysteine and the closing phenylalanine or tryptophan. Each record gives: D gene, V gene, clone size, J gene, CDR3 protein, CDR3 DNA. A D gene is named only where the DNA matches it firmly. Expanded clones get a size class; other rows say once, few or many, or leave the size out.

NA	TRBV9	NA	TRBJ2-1	CASSEPRQNSYNEQFF	TGTGCCAGCAGCGAGCCCCGACAGAACTCCTACAATGAGCAGTTCTTC
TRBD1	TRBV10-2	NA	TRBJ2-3	CASRTGVGSTDTQYF	TGCGCCAGCAGGACAGGGGTCGGGAGCACAGATACGCAGTATTTT
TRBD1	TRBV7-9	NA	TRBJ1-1	CASSLQTGGFTGAFF	TGTGCCAGCAGCTTACAAACAGGGGGGTTTACGGGAGCTTTCTTT
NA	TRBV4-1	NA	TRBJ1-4	CASSSPSGLGGKLFF	TGCGCCAGCAGCTCGCCCTCAGGCCTGGGGGGAAAACTGTTTTTT
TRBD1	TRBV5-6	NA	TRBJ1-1	CASSSPGQATEAFF	TGTGCCAGCAGCTCCCCGGGACAGGCTACTGAAGCTTTCTTT
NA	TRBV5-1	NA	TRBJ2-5	CASSSTGDYSETQYF	TGCGCCAGCAGCTCGACAGGGGACTATTCGGAGACCCAGTACTTC
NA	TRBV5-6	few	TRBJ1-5	CASSLIRFSNQPQHF	TGTGCCAGCAGCTTGATCCGGTTCAGCAATCAGCCCCAGCATTTT
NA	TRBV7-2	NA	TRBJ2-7	CASSLRISEQYF	TGTGCCAGCAGCTTACGAATAAGCGAGCAGTACTTC
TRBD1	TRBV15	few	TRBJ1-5	CATSNPGQINQPQHF	TGTGCCACCTCCAATCCGGGACAGATAAATCAGCCCCAGCATTTT
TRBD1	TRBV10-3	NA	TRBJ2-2	CAISESGDSTGELFF	TGTGCCATCAGTGAGTCAGGGGACAGCACCGGGGAGCTGTTTTTT
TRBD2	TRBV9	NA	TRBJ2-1	CASSVGTSGGGTLDEQFF	TGTGCCAGCAGCGTTGGGACTAGCGGGGGGGGAACATTGGATGAGCAGTTCTTC
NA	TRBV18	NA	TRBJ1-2	CASSPRDTNYGYTF	TGTGCCAGCTCACCAAGGGACACCAACTATGGCTACACCTTC
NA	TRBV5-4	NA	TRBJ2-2	CASSLKTKNTGELFF	TGTGCCAGCAGCTTGAAGACTAAGAACACCGGGGAGCTGTTTTTT
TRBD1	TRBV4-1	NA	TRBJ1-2	CASSQDPQGANGYTF	TGCGCCAGCAGCCAAGATCCTCAGGGGGCAAATGGCTACACCTTC
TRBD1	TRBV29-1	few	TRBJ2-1	CSAPGGPSEQFF	TGCAGCGCCCCAGGGGGTCCAAGTGAGCAGTTCTTC
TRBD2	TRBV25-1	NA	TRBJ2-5	CASSEYRTSEETQYF	TGTGCCAGCAGTGAATACCGGACTAGCGAGGAGACCCAGTACTTC
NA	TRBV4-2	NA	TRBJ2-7	CASSRTAYEQYF	TGTGCCAGCAGTCGGACAGCCTACGAGCAGTACTTC
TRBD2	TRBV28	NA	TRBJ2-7	CASSFPPRRLDFSGGSYEQYF	TGTGCCAGCAGTTTTCCCCCCCGCCGCCTCGATTTTAGCGGGGGCTCCTACGAGCAGTACTTC
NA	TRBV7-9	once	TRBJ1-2	CASSFSGVGGYTF	TGTGCCAGCAGCTTTTCAGGGGTCGGTGGCTACACCTTC
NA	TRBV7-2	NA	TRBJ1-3	CASSLVLHSSGNTIYF	TGTGCCAGCAGCTTAGTACTCCACAGCTCTGGAAACACCATATATTTT
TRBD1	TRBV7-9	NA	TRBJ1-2	CASSPTGYGYTF	TGTGCCAGCAGCCCGACAGGGTACGGCTACACCTTC
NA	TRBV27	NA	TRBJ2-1	CASSLYFSYNEQFF	TGTGCCAGCAGTTTGTACTTCTCCTACAATGAGCAGTTCTTC
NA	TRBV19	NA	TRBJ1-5	CASSTSGVRSNQPQHF	TGTGCCAGTAGTACATCAGGGGTACGAAGCAATCAGCCCCAGCATTTT
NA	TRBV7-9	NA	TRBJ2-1	CASSLYPLAIDEQFF	TGTGCCAGCAGCTTATACCCCCTAGCGATCGATGAGCAGTTCTTC
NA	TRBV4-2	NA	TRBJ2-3	CASSQDTTGSTDTQYF	TGTGCCAGCAGCCAAGATACGACAGGAAGCACAGATACGCAGTATTTT
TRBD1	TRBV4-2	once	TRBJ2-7	CASSHGQGRYEQYF	TGTGCCAGCAGCCATGGACAGGGGAGGTACGAGCAGTACTTC
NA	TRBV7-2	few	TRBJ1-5	CASSLESGIQQPQHF	TGTGCCAGCAGCTTAGAGTCAGGGATCCAGCAGCCCCAGCATTTT
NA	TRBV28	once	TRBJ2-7	CASSLLRSYEQYF	TGTGCCAGCAGTCTCCTTCGCTCCTACGAGCAGTACTTC
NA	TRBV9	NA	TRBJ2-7	CASSAPEGGSSYEQYF	TGTGCCAGCAGCGCCCCGGAGGGGGGGTCTTCCTACGAGCAGTACTTC
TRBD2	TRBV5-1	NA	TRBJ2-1	CASSTGLAGVLFF	TGCGCCAGCAGCACGGGACTAGCGGGTGTTCTGTTCTTC
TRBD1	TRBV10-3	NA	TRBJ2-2	CAINPAGGIGTGELFF	TGTGCCATCAATCCCGCAGGGGGCATCGGTACCGGGGAGCTGTTTTTT
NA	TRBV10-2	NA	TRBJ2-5	CASSESLLKETQYF	TGCGCCAGCAGTGAGTCTCTACTAAAAGAGACCCAGTACTTC
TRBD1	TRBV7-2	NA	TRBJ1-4	CASTRQGGIEKLFF	TGTGCCAGCACCCGACAGGGGGGAATAGAAAAACTGTTTTTT
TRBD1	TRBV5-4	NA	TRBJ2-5	CASSQGQGAHQETQYF	TGTGCCAGCAGCCAGGGACAGGGGGCCCACCAAGAGACCCAGTACTTC
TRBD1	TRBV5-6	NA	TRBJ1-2	CASSPGNRGTSLQGYTF	TGTGCCAGCAGTCCTGGGAACAGGGGCACGAGCCTCCAAGGCTACACCTTC
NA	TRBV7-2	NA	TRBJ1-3	CASSTGTPTGNTIYF	TGTGCCAGCAGCACAGGGACACCTACGGGAAACACCATATATTTT
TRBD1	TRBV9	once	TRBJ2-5	CASSVGVGQIQETQYF	TGTGCCAGCAGCGTAGGAGTGGGACAGATCCAAGAGACCCAGTACTTC
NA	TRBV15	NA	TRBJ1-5	CATSRATNRGNQPQHF	TGTGCCACCAGCAGAGCAACAAACAGGGGCAATCAGCCCCAGCATTTT
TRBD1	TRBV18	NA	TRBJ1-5	CASSKGTGYSNQPQHF	TGTGCCAGCTCGAAAGGGACAGGATATAGCAATCAGCCCCAGCATTTT
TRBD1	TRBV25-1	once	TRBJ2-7	CASSAVEGTGGSYEQYF	TGTGCCAGCAGTGCAGTGGAGGGGACAGGGGGCTCCTACGAGCAGTACTTC
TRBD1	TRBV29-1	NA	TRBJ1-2	CSVETVGGDYGYTF	TGCAGCGTTGAAACTGTAGGGGGCGACTATGGCTACACCTTC
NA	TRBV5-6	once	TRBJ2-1	CASSLAPLATSYNEQFF	TGTGCCAGCAGCTTGGCCCCCCTAGCGACCTCCTACAATGAGCAGTTCTTC
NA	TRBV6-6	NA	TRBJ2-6	CASSYESSGANVLTF	TGTGCCAGCAGTTACGAGAGCTCTGGGGCCAACGTCCTGACTTTC
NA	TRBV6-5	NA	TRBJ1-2	CASSFDGNYGYTF	TGTGCCAGCAGTTTTGACGGGAACTATGGCTACACCTTC
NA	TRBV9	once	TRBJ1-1	CASSAGQTDTEAFF	TGTGCCAGCAGCGCTGGACAGACAGACACTGAAGCTTTCTTT
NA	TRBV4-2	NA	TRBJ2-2	CASSQDRQAGELFF	TGTGCCAGCAGCCAAGATAGACAGGCCGGGGAGCTGTTTTTT
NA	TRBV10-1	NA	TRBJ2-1	CARPDRNNEQFF	TGCGCCAGACCGGACAGAAACAATGAGCAGTTCTTC
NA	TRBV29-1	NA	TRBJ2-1	CSVENLYPASNEQFF	TGCAGCGTTGAGAACTTATATCCCGCGAGCAATGAGCAGTTCTTC
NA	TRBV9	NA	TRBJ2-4	CASSPPRAKNIQYF	TGTGCCAGCAGCCCCCCCAGGGCCAAAAACATTCAGTACTTC
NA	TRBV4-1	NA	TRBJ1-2	CASSQERGRSSYGYTF	TGCGCCAGCAGCCAAGAGAGAGGGCGCTCTAGCTATGGCTACACCTTC